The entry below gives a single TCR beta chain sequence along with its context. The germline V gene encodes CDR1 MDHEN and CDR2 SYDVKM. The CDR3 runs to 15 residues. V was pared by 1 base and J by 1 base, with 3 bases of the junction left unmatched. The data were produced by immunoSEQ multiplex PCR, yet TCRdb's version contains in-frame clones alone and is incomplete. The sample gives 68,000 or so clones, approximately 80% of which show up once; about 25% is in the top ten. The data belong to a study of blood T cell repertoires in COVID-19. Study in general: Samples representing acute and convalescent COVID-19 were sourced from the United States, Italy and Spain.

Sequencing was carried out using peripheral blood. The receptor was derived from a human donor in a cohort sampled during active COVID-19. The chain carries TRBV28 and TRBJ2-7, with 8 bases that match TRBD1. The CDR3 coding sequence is TGTGCCAGCAGTTTATCCGGACAGGGTTCCTACGAGCAGTACTTC. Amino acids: CASSLSGQGSYEQYF.